Each of the 30 T cell receptor beta chains below was sequenced from the same sample in a study of blood T cell repertoires in COVID-19. The method was immunoSEQ multiplex PCR; TCRdb's version includes in-frame clones alone and lacks a portion of them. The data contain about 280,000 clones, about four fifths of them seen just once; the ten biggest clones take up approximately 9%. Sequencing used peripheral blood. The receptors here all came from a woman between 45 and 60 years old who had recovered from COVID-19.

The chain employs TRBV2 and TRBJ2-7; a possible D gene is TRBD2 (5 bases). V lost 8 bases, J lost 1 base, and 21 bases lay in between. This CDR3 comprises 16 residues. In germline, CDR1 is SNHLY, CDR2 FYNNEI. The CDR3 DNA reads as TGTGCCAGCGGGAAGGGTAGGACTGAGCTGTCCTACGAGCAGTACTTC. Its protein is CASGKGRTELSYEQYF.

The chain carries TRBV5-1 and TRBJ1-6; perhaps TRBD1 as D (6 bases). Trimming stripped 2 bases from V and 4 bases from J, with 10 bases between. The CDR3 totals 15 residues. Per germline, CDR1 SGHRS and CDR2 YFSETQ. Written as DNA, the CDR3 is TGCGCCAGCAGCTTCATCCAGGGGTATAATTCACCCCTCCACTTT. This codes for CASSFIQGYNSPLHF.

V is TRBV29-1 and J is TRBJ2-3; 9 nucleotides agree with TRBD2. The germline CDR1 and CDR2 sequences are SQVTM and ANQGSEA. V lost 4 bases and J lost 2; bases outside the gene matches: 7. The CDR3 spans 15 residues. CDR3 residues: CSVVAGVGHTDTQYF. Written as DNA, the CDR3 is TGCAGCGTTGTAGCGGGAGTGGGGCACACAGATACGCAGTATTTT.

The CDR3 nucleotides are TGTGCCAGCAGCTTGGTCGGGGGAGAGGACCAAGAGACCCAGTACTTC. Protein: CASSLVGGEDQETQYF. The chain couples TRBV5-5 to TRBJ2-5, with D perhaps matching TRBD2 (6 bases). Trimming removed 0 bases at V and 0 bases at J, with 12 bases between. This CDR3 has 16 residues. Germline-derived CDR1 and CDR2 are SGHKS and YYEKEE (reference sequence). Complete variable domain (other parts from reference TRBV5-5 and TRBJ2-5): DAGVTQSPTHLIKTRGQQVTLRCSPISGHKSVSWYQQVLGQGPQFIFQYYEKEERGRGNFPDRFSARQFPNYSSELNVNALLLGDSALYLCASSLVGGEDQETQYFGPGTRLLVL.

In its sample, this clone was seen once. The chain employs TRBV7-2 and TRBJ1-1; D gene ambiguous. The length of the CDR3 is 14 residues. V was cut by 2 bases and J by 4 bases, with 11 bases left in between. Germline V gene lookup returns CDR1 SGHTA and CDR2 FQGNSA. The CDR3 bases are TGTGCCAGCAGCTTAACGAATATGGCCACTGAAGCTTTCTTT. Translated, it gives CASSLTNMATEAFF.

V usage is TRBV5-4 and J usage is TRBJ2-7, with D tentatively TRBD2 (5 bases). The V gene lost 4 bases and the J gene lost 3 bases, with 14 bases spanning the gap. The CDR3 spans 14 residues. The germline CDR1 and CDR2 sequences are SGHNT and YYREEE (reference sequence). The CDR3 loop is CASSPSLGSYEQYF. For the CDR3, the DNA is TGTGCCAGCAGCCCGTCTCTGGGGAGCTACGAGCAGTACTTC.

This sequence joins TRBV2 and TRBJ2-1, with 9 positions matching TRBD1. J was trimmed by 5 bases and V by 6 bases; bases with no gene match: 5. The CDR3 extends over 14 amino acids. Germline CDR1 SNHLY, CDR2 FYNNEI. CDR3 amino acids: CASSAGTGHNEQFF. CDR3 sequence (DNA): TGTGCCAGCAGCGCCGGGACAGGGCACAATGAGCAGTTCTTC.

The J gene is TRBJ1-1, the V gene TRBV4-3, with D maybe TRBD1 (6 bases). V was trimmed by 1 base and J by 4 bases, leaving 10 bases between them. Germline V CDR1 and CDR2: LGHNA, YSLEER. CDR3 length equals 14 residues. CDR3 in DNA: TGCGCCAGCAGCCAAGGCGACAGGATCACTGAAGCTTTCTTT. As protein: CASSQGDRITEAFF.

V usage is TRBV28 and J usage is TRBJ2-3, with TRBD2 matching 8 bases. V shed 5 bases and J 4 bases; nucleotides not matched to a gene: 11. The CDR3 covers 16 residues. The germline V gene encodes CDR1 MDHEN and CDR2 SYDVKM. CDR3 nucleotides: TGTGCCAGCAGTGCCCCCCGCGGGAGGCCATCAGATACGCAGTATTTT. This gives the protein CASSAPRGRPSDTQYF.

This rearrangement joins TRBV9 to TRBJ1-2, with D perhaps matching TRBD1 (5 bases). The CDR3 totals 13 residues. V dropped 0 bases and J dropped 8 bases, with 11 bases sitting between them. Germline V gene lookup returns CDR1 SGDLS and CDR2 YYNGEE. CDR3 protein: CASSVDQGRGYTF. As DNA, the CDR3 is TGTGCCAGCAGCGTAGACCAGGGTAGGGGCTACACCTTC.

V gene TRBV14 combines with J gene TRBJ1-1, with D tentatively TRBD1 (6 bases). Trimming took off 4 bases at V and 1 base at J, with 13 bases between the two ends. There are 15 residues in the CDR3. CDR1 and CDR2 (germline): SGHDN, FVKESK. The CDR3, as DNA: TGTGCCAGCAGCCGCCGAAAGACAGGGAACACTGAAGCTTTCTTT. Translated, it gives CASSRRKTGNTEAFF.

The genes are TRBV12-3 or TRBV12-4 and TRBJ1-6; D unclear. The CDR3 spans 13 residues. The V gene lost 5 bases and the J gene lost 9 bases, with 11 bases spanning the gap. CDR3 in DNA: TGTGCCAGCAGTAGCGCAGCCAGTTCACCCCTCCACTTT. This gives the protein CASSSAASSPLHF.

The chain uses TRBV28 and TRBJ2-5; 7 nucleotides align to TRBD1. The germline gives CDR1 MDHEN, CDR2 SYDVKM. The CDR3 covers 12 residues. V lost 6 bases and J lost 3; bases outside the gene matches: 1. The chain's CDR3 is CASRGTEETQYF. In DNA form, the CDR3 reads TGTGCCAGCAGGGGGACAGAAGAGACCCAGTACTTC.

CDR3 coding DNA: TGTGCCATCACCAACGACAGGCGTGGAAACACCATATATTTT. Translated, it gives CAITNDRRGNTIYF. The rearrangement links TRBV10-3 to TRBJ1-3; the D gene is possibly TRBD1 (6 bases). V dropped 7 bases and J dropped 3 bases, with 13 bases sitting between them. This CDR3 comprises 14 residues. The germline V gene has CDR1 ENHRY and CDR2 SYGVKD.

This chain uses TRBV5-4 with TRBJ2-5; TRBD2 matches 8 bases. V lost 4 bases, J lost 5 bases, and 4 bases stayed unmatched. This CDR3 comprises 13 residues. CDR1 and CDR2 from the germline V gene are SGHNT and YYREEE (reference sequence). The CDR3 region has the DNA TGTGCCAGCAGCCCTCCGGGGGGGGAGACCCAGTACTTC. Translating it yields CASSPPGGETQYF. The full variable domain, with the rest looked up from reference TRBV5-4 and TRBJ2-5, is ETGVTQSPTHLIKTRGQQVTLRCSSQSGHNTVSWYQQALGQGPQFIFQYYREEENGRGNFPPRFSGLQFPNYSSELNVNALELDDSALYLCASSPPGGETQYFGPGTRLLVL.

The J gene is TRBJ2-5, the V gene TRBV5-1; D unresolved. Germline lookup yields CDR1 SGHRS and CDR2 YFSETQ. The length of the CDR3 is 14 residues. Trimming removed 0 bases at V and 5 bases at J, with 11 bases between. Here the CDR3 DNA reads TGCGCCAGCAGCTTGGAATCTATTTGGGAGACCCAGTACTTC. Amino acid sequence: CASSLESIWETQYF.

This chain uses TRBV19 with TRBJ2-1; 8 positions match TRBD2. CDR1 and CDR2 from the germline V gene are LNHDA and SQIVND (reference sequence). V dropped 6 bases and J dropped 4; count of bases not matched to a gene: 5. The CDR3 has 14 amino acids. Here the CDR3 DNA reads TGTGCCAGTAGCGCGGGGGGTGGTTACAATGAGCAGTTCTTC. It yields the protein CASSAGGGYNEQFF. The whole variable domain, remainder taken from reference TRBV19 and TRBJ2-1, is DGGITQSPKYLFRKEGQNVTLSCEQNLNHDAMYWYRQDPGQGLRLIYYSQIVNDFQKGDIAEGYSVSREKKESFPLTVTSAQKNPTAFYLCASSAGGGYNEQFFGPGTRLTVL.

The chain joins TRBV28 to TRBJ2-3; 11 bases line up with TRBD1. V gave up 5 bases and J gave up 5 bases; unmatched junction bases: 12. The CDR3 length is 17 residues. The germline V gene has CDR1 MDHEN and CDR2 SYDVKM. The CDR3, as DNA: TGTGCCAGCAGTCTACGGACCCGGGACAGGGGGGAAGATACGCAGTATTTT. Translation: CASSLRTRDRGEDTQYF.

J is TRBJ2-2 and V is TRBV6-4; possible D gene TRBD2, 6 bases. Germline V gene sequence: CDR1 MRHNA, CDR2 SNTAGT. The CDR3 consists of 15 residues. Trimming removed 5 bases from V and 2 bases from J, with 12 bases in between. CDR3: CASSPRGINTGELFF. DNA for the CDR3: TGTGCCAGCAGTCCACGGGGGATCAACACCGGGGAGCTGTTTTTT.

The genes are TRBV11-2 and TRBJ2-1; 8 bases fit TRBD1. J gave up 8 bases and V 4 bases, and 22 bases lay outside the gene matches. CDR1 is SGHAT and CDR2 is FQNNGV in the germline V gene. This CDR3 region has 19 residues. The CDR3 nucleotides read TGTGCCAGCAGCTCGCGCATCATTTCAGTGGACAGGGCAGGGGATGAGCAGTTCTTC. Protein sequence: CASSSRIISVDRAGDEQFF.

V gene TRBV25-1 combines with J gene TRBJ2-4; 9 bases are a match to TRBD1. V was clipped by 3 bases and J by 11 bases; unmatched bases: 8. This CDR3 contains 14 residues. CDR1 is MGHDK and CDR2 is SYGVNS in the germline V gene. The CDR3 reads CASSDSRDRVLQYF. CDR3 DNA sequence: TGTGCCAGCAGTGACTCCCGGGACAGGGTCCTTCAGTACTTC.

The rearrangement uses TRBV25-1 and TRBJ2-3, with D uncertain. V was pared by 6 bases and J by 7 bases, with 14 bases between. Germline lookup yields CDR1 MGHDK and CDR2 SYGVNS. The CDR3 sequence is 13 residues long. The CDR3 region is CASSPPVFNTQYF. In nucleotides, the CDR3 is TGTGCCAGCAGCCCTCCCGTCTTTAATACGCAGTATTTT.

This chain links TRBV7-9 with TRBJ2-5, with D perhaps matching TRBD1 (6 bases). V was shortened by 4 bases and J by 3 bases, with 15 bases between the two germline ends. The germline V gene encodes CDR1 SEHNR and CDR2 FQNEAQ (reference sequence). CDR3 length: 15 amino acids. The CDR3 is CASSSRRTVEETQYF. For the CDR3, the DNA is TGTGCCAGCAGCTCTAGGAGGACAGTCGAAGAGACCCAGTACTTC. Looking up the rest from reference TRBV7-9 and TRBJ2-5 gives the full variable domain: DTGVSQNPRHKITKRGQNVTFRCDPISEHNRLYWYRQTLGQGPEFLTYFQNEAQLEKSRLLSDRFSAERPKGSFSTLEIQRTEQGDSAMYLCASSSRRTVEETQYFGPGTRLLVL.

The chain combines TRBV24-1 with TRBJ2-1; TRBD2 matches at 13 bases. This CDR3 is 16 amino acids long. The germline CDR1 and CDR2 sequences are KGHDR and SFDVKD. V was pared by 3 bases and J by 5 bases, with 3 bases of the junction left unmatched. The CDR3 nucleotides read TGTGCCACCAGTGATCCCACTAGCGGGAGGGACAATGAGCAGTTCTTC. This codes for CATSDPTSGRDNEQFF.

The CDR3 sequence: CASSPPLVRNTEAFF. As DNA, the CDR3 is TGTGCCAGCTCACCACCCCTCGTGAGAAACACTGAAGCTTTCTTT. J is TRBJ1-1 and V is TRBV18; D is ambiguous. The germline gives CDR1 KGHSH, CDR2 LQKENI. V was pared by 0 bases and J by 2 bases, with 10 bases between. This CDR3 contains 15 residues. Filled out from reference TRBV18 and TRBJ1-1, the complete variable domain reads NAGVMQNPRHLVRRRGQEARLRCSPMKGHSHVYWYRQLPEEGLKFMVYLQKENIIDESGMPKERFSAEFPKEGPSILRIQQVVRGDSAAYFCASSPPLVRNTEAFFGQGTRLTVV.

This chain joins TRBV10-2 and TRBJ1-2; D is possibly TRBD1 (5 bases). V dropped 2 bases and J dropped 0 bases, with 16 bases sitting between them. Germline CDR1 is WSHSY and CDR2 is SAAADI. CDR3 length: 17 residues. CDR3 protein: CASSEASAGTSNYGYTF. The CDR3 nucleotides are TGCGCCAGCAGTGAGGCGTCAGCCGGGACTTCTAACTATGGCTACACCTTC.

The chain employs TRBV11-3 and TRBJ1-1; 11 bases map to TRBD1. V was pared by 4 bases and J by 4 bases, with 5 bases of the junction left unmatched. The CDR3 runs 15 residues. Germline V gives CDR1 SGHNT, CDR2 YENEEA. This chain's CDR3 is CASSSGQGAATEAFF. The CDR3 DNA sequence: TGTGCCAGCAGCTCCGGACAGGGGGCGGCCACTGAAGCTTTCTTT.

The chain recombines TRBV19 with TRBJ2-1, with 10 bases identical to TRBD1. Germline CDR1 reads LNHDA; CDR2 reads SQIVND (reference sequence). This CDR3 has 15 residues. V was clipped by 6 bases and J by 4 bases; unmatched bases: 6. In DNA, the CDR3 is TGTGCCAGTAGCACCGGGACAGGGGCTTACAATGAGCAGTTCTTC. It codes for CASSTGTGAYNEQFF.

This chain links TRBV6-5 with TRBJ1-1; TRBD1 might be the D (6 bases). CDR1 MNHEY and CDR2 SVGAGI come from the germline V gene. V was shortened by 0 bases and J by 4 bases, with 9 bases between the two germline ends. CDR3 size: 14 residues. The CDR3 spells CASSYSAGATEAFF. The CDR3 DNA follows: TGTGCCAGCAGTTACTCGGCAGGGGCCACTGAAGCTTTCTTT.

The chain employs TRBV5-6 and TRBJ2-7; D possibly corresponds to TRBD1 (5 bases). In germline, CDR1 is SGHDT, CDR2 YYEEEE. The V end was cut by 5 bases, the J end by 3 bases, with 15 bases between. The CDR3 length is 14 residues. CDR3 in DNA: TGTGCCAGCAGGCCTTGGGGCACGGGCTACGAGCAGTACTTC. Translation: CASRPWGTGYEQYF.